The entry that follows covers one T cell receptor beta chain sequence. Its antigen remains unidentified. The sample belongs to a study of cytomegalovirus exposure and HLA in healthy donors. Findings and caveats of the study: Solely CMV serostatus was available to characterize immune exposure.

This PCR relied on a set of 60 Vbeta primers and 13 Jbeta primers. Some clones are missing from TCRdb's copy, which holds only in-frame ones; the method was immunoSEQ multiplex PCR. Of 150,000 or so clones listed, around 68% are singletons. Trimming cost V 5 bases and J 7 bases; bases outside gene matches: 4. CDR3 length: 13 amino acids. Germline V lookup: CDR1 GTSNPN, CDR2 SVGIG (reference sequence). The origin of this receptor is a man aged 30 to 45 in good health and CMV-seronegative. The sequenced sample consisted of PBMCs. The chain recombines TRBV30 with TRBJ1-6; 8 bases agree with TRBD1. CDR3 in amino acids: CAWAGQENSPLHF. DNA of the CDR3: TGTGCCTGGGCGGGACAGGAGAATTCACCCCTCCACTTT. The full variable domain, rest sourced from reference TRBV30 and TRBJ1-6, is SQTIHQWPATLVQPVGSPLSLECTVEGTSNPNLYWYRQAAGRGLQLLFYSVGIGQISSEVPQNLSASRPQDRQFILSSKKLLLSDSGFYLCAWAGQENSPLHFGNGTRLTVT.